A single sample is the source of the 21 T cell receptor beta chains below, sequenced in a study of shared clonotypes between healthy human individuals. Method: immunoSEQ multiplex PCR; TCRdb's copy keeps in-frame clones and lacks some. The sample contains 2,500,000 or so clones, roughly 93% of which appear only once. The sample was naive CD4+ T cells from PBMCs. The subset denotes: CD45RA+ positively selected. These receptors were collected from a man between 18 and 35 years old in good health. Some clones in this sample may be carry-over from other donors' samples.

This clone is a singleton in its sample. The V gene is TRBV28, the J gene TRBJ1-4, with D perhaps matching TRBD1 (6 bases). V was clipped by 6 bases and J by 7 bases, with 21 bases between them. The CDR3 runs 16 residues. CDR1 is MDHEN and CDR2 is SYDVKM in the germline V gene. CDR3 sequence reads: CASSHRPWTVTEKLFF. The DNA for the CDR3 is TGTGCCAGCAGCCACCGCCCTTGGACAGTTACTGAAAAACTGTTTTTT.

The chain links TRBV28 to TRBJ2-7; no firm D call. CDR3 length: 15 amino acids. The V gene lost 0 bases and the J gene lost 0 bases, with 9 bases spanning the gap. Looked up from germline, CDR1 is MDHEN and CDR2 is SYDVKM. The CDR3 DNA follows: TGTGCCAGCAGTTTATGGTCAGGAAGCTCCTACGAGCAGTACTTC. Translated: CASSLWSGSSYEQYF.

This rearrangement joins TRBV19 to TRBJ1-5; D may be TRBD1 (5 bases). The ends were cut back, 0 bases at V and 7 bases at J, with 10 bases in the middle. Germline-derived CDR1 and CDR2 are LNHDA and SQIVND (reference sequence). The CDR3 is 14 residues long. CDR3 sequence reads: CASSIDRGWQPQHF. CDR3 sequence (DNA): TGTGCCAGTAGTATAGACCGGGGGTGGCAGCCCCAGCATTTT.

This clone is a singleton in its sample. J is TRBJ2-7 and V is TRBV4-1, with D unclear. CDR3 size: 15 residues. Germline assignment: CDR1 MGHRA and CDR2 YSYEKL. V was shortened by 0 bases and J by 5 bases, with 14 bases between the two germline ends. The CDR3 here is CASSQDRFRVDEQYF. DNA for the CDR3: TGCGCCAGCAGCCAAGATCGATTCCGGGTGGACGAGCAGTACTTC.

The CDR3 loop reads CASSKTIIADTQYF. In DNA form, the CDR3 reads TGTGCCAGCAGTAAAACAATAATAGCAGATACGCAGTATTTT. The chain combines TRBV28 with TRBJ2-3; D call uncertain. The CDR3 consists of 14 residues. The V gene's germline CDR1 is MDHEN and CDR2 SYDVKM. The V gene lost 5 bases and the J gene lost 4 bases, with 13 bases spanning the gap.

The J gene is TRBJ2-3, the V gene TRBV4-3; 15 bases fit TRBD2. There are 22 residues in the CDR3. V dropped 0 bases and J dropped 6; count of bases not matched to a gene: 19. Germline CDR1 and CDR2: LGHNA and YSLEER. The CDR3, as DNA: TGCGCCAGCAGCCAAGATTATTCAATGGGACTAGCGGGGGGTTCAGACAGGGATACGCAGTATTTT. It specifies CASSQDYSMGLAGGSDRDTQYF.

The chain has TRBV9 and TRBJ2-1, with TRBD2 identical over 8 bases. The CDR3 sequence is 15 residues long. With 3 bases clipped from V and 4 bases from J, the junction kept 6 bases outside the gene matches. From germline, CDR1 is SGDLS and CDR2 YYNGEE. The CDR3 spells CASSAQREPYNEQFF. The CDR3 bases are TGTGCCAGCAGCGCACAGCGGGAGCCATACAATGAGCAGTTCTTC.

With respect to this clone: Different DNA sequences within this sample yield the same CDR3. The chain has TRBV18 and TRBJ2-1; D remains ambiguous. Trimming cost V 0 bases and J 4 bases, with 7 bases left between them. The CDR3 runs to 14 residues. CDR1 is KGHSH, CDR2 LQKENI, per germline. The CDR3, as DNA: TGTGCCAGCTCACCACCGGGCAGGTACAATGAGCAGTTCTTC. This codes for CASSPPGRYNEQFF.

The rearrangement joins TRBV6-1 to TRBJ1-2, with TRBD1 identical over 10 bases. With 5 bases clipped from V and 8 bases from J, the junction kept 11 bases outside the gene matches. CDR1 and CDR2 (germline): MNHNS, SASEGT. The CDR3 contains 15 residues. The CDR3 nucleotides are TGTGCCAGCAGTCCCTCGCCGGGACAGGGGTACGGCTACACCTTC. This gives the protein CASSPSPGQGYGYTF.

This chain joins TRBV4-1 and TRBJ2-5; D possibly corresponds to TRBD1 (6 bases). The V end was cut by 2 bases, the J end by 2 bases, with 15 bases between. Germline V CDR1 and CDR2: MGHRA, YSYEKL. The CDR3 is 16 amino acids. CDR3 bases: TGCGCCAGCAGCCAACTCCCCGGCAGGGGACAAGAGACCCAGTACTTC. Amino acids: CASSQLPGRGQETQYF.

The chain couples TRBV11-2 to TRBJ2-1, with 7 bases matching TRBD2. J was trimmed by 7 bases and V by 1 base; bases with no gene match: 10. Germline-derived CDR1 and CDR2 are SGHAT and FQNNGV. CDR3 length equals 16 residues. The CDR3 sequence: CASSLAGRAVKNEQFF. For the CDR3, the DNA is TGTGCCAGCAGCTTAGCTGGGAGGGCCGTAAAGAATGAGCAGTTCTTC.

This chain links TRBV10-3 with TRBJ2-7; 11 bases match TRBD2. The CDR3 is 14 amino acids. The germline gives CDR1 ENHRY, CDR2 SYGVKD. Trimming took 4 bases from V and 7 from J; bases not matched to a gene: 6. The CDR3 nucleotides read TGTGCCATCAGTGCGGGACTAGCGGTTTGGGAGCAGTACTTC. Residues: CAISAGLAVWEQYF.

This rearrangement joins TRBV14 to TRBJ2-3, with no clear D. The CDR3 consists of 13 residues. V was cut by 4 bases and J by 2 bases, with 7 bases left in between. Germline lookup yields CDR1 SGHDN and CDR2 FVKESK. CDR3: CASSPQLTDTQYF. The DNA for the CDR3 is TGTGCCAGCAGCCCGCAACTCACAGATACGCAGTATTTT.

The chain recombines TRBV2 with TRBJ1-5; D is undetermined. Looked up from germline, CDR1 is SNHLY and CDR2 is FYNNEI. The V and J ends lost 6 bases and 8 bases respectively, with 8 bases between them. The CDR3 length is 11 residues. The CDR3 protein is CASRTREPQHF. Written as DNA, the CDR3 is TGTGCCAGCAGGACGAGGGAGCCCCAGCATTTT.

The chain joins TRBV5-1 to TRBJ1-1, with 8 bases lining up with TRBD1. The CDR3 is made up of 17 amino acids. The ends lost 1 base at V and 0 bases at J; junction bases unmatched: 8. CDR1 SGHRS and CDR2 YFSETQ come from the germline V gene. Written as DNA, the CDR3 is TGCGCCAGCAGCTTGCTCAGGGGGCGCGGGTTGAACACTGAAGCTTTCTTT. The encoded protein is CASSLLRGRGLNTEAFF. The entire variable domain, with the rest obtained from reference TRBV5-1 and TRBJ1-1, is as follows: KAGVTQTPRYLIKTRGQQVTLSCSPISGHRSVSWYQQTPGQGLQFLFEYFSETQRNKGNFPGRFSGRQFSNSRSEMNVSTLELGDSALYLCASSLLRGRGLNTEAFFGQGTRLTVV.

CDR3 amino acids: CASSHRQGDKTNEKLFF. CDR3 in DNA: TGCGCCAGCAGCCATAGACAGGGAGACAAAACTAATGAAAAACTGTTTTTT. V usage is TRBV4-3 and J usage is TRBJ1-4, with TRBD1 identical over 7 bases. J was trimmed by 1 base and V by 3 bases; bases with no gene match: 8. Germline V gene lookup returns CDR1 LGHNA and CDR2 YSLEER. The CDR3 is 17 amino acids.

This sequence joins TRBV30 and TRBJ2-5; weak D call: TRBD1 (5 bases). Germline CDR1 and CDR2: GTSNPN and SVGIG (reference sequence). Between the trimmed V and J ends, which lost 4 bases and 7 bases, there was a span of 10 bases. The CDR3 totals 11 residues. The CDR3 nucleotides are TGTGCCTGGACAGGGTCCGGGACCCAGTACTTC. Amino acids: CAWTGSGTQYF.

This chain links TRBV7-2 with TRBJ1-1; 9 positions agree with TRBD1. J was trimmed by 3 bases and V by 2 bases; bases with no gene match: 10. Germline V gives CDR1 SGHTA, CDR2 FQGNSA. CDR3 length equals 17 residues. CDR3 region: CASSLTLRTGDDTEAFF. The CDR3 DNA sequence: TGTGCCAGCAGCTTAACGTTACGGACAGGGGATGACACTGAAGCTTTCTTT.

The chain is built from TRBV14 and TRBJ2-7; D could derive from TRBD1 or TRBD2 (6 bases each). This CDR3 has 18 residues. Germline loops: CDR1 SGHDN, CDR2 FVKESK. With 1 base removed from V and 2 bases from J, the gap between germline ends came to 21 bases. CDR3 in amino acids: CASSQVGRGRGIAYEQYF. The CDR3 DNA is TGTGCCAGCAGCCAAGTGGGCCGGGGGCGCGGGATCGCCTACGAGCAGTACTTC.

The chain uses TRBV20-1 and TRBJ1-1; D ambiguous. V was cut by 8 bases and J by 5 bases, with 9 bases left in between. Germline V gene data show CDR1 as DFQATT and CDR2 as SNEGSKA (reference sequence). The CDR3 loop spans 10 amino acids. For the CDR3, the DNA is TGCAGTACCTACAGTACTGAAGCTTTCTTT. Protein sequence: CSTYSTEAFF.

Only one count was recorded for this clone. The V and J genes are TRBV6-1 and TRBJ2-7; D may be TRBD1 or TRBD2 (5 bases each). The CDR3 covers 14 residues. Trimming took off 7 bases at V and 2 bases at J, with 15 bases between the two ends. CDR1 is MNHNS and CDR2 is SASEGT in the germline V gene. The CDR3 sequence is CASTLHGGPYEQYF. CDR3 nucleotide sequence: TGTGCCAGCACCCTGCATGGGGGACCCTACGAGCAGTACTTC.